This T cell receptor beta chain was recorded in a study of spatial heterogeneity in lung cancer. The overall study: Consistent detection of more beta-chain than alpha-chain sequences was observed. Each distinct TCR and UMI combination averaged more than ten appearances in raw reads.

Germline loops: CDR1 DFQATT, CDR2 SNEGSKA (reference sequence). The CDR3 is 15 amino acids. V was clipped by 4 bases and J by 7 bases; unmatched bases: 9. The time point is: sample taken at primary tumor resection. Unsorted whole RNA of tumor, nontumor lung or frozen PBMC was sequenced. The donors, 60 to 80 patients with untreated early-stage non-small cell lung cancer, provided the samples. This clonotype was picked up many times. What it recognizes is unknown. General study findings and limits: Ubiquitous expanded tumor TCRs surfaced in blood more at resection than they did at follow-up.

TCRdb independently ran MiXCR on the 5' RACE reads; one entry per CDR3 protein. The sample carries 95,000 or so distinct CDR3 sequences, approximately 8.6% recorded once. The sequence derives from a male donor with early-stage non-small cell lung cancer. The source material was PBMCs, sampled at surgery. J is TRBJ2-3 and V is TRBV20-1; TRBD2 matches at 12 bases. CDR3 residues: CSATRTSGEAYTQYF. The CDR3 bases are TGCAGTGCTACCAGGACTAGCGGGGAGGCTTATACGCAGTATTTT.